These 17 T cell receptor beta chains originate from one sample sequenced in a study of T-cell reconstitution after alpha-beta-depleted transplantation in children. Preparation of the TCRbeta library used unique molecular identifiers. Using its own MiXCR run on the PCR reads, TCRdb lists one record per CDR3 protein. Of about 260,000 distinct CDR3 sequences listed, 7.5% to 9.5% were seen once; the top ten hold 6.3%. Sequences were derived from PBMCs, mostly from graft donor cells, sampled 180 days after TCRalphabeta/CD19-depleted stem cell transplant. The receptors stem from a male patient aged 10-17 years who had a stem cell transplant for acute lymphoblastic leukemia, so the T cells may come from the graft donor.

Many counts were recorded for this clonotype. The gene calls are TRBV7-9 and TRBJ2-5, with D unresolved. Trimming shortened V by 4 bases and J by 1 base, and 7 bases separated the two germline ends. The CDR3 runs to 13 residues. Germline values: CDR1 SEHNR, CDR2 FQNEAQ (reference sequence). Written as DNA, the CDR3 is TGTGCCAGCAGCTATCGAGTCCAAGAGACCCAGTACTTC. Encoded protein: CASSYRVQETQYF.

This clonotype was counted at least ten times. This rearrangement joins TRBV20-1 to TRBJ2-5; 9 bases map to TRBD1. This CDR3 comprises 15 residues. In germline, CDR1 is DFQATT, CDR2 SNEGSKA (reference sequence). The ends lost 0 bases at V and 4 bases at J; junction bases unmatched: 6. The CDR3 protein is CSARDGTGGGETQYF. In nucleotides, the CDR3 is TGCAGTGCTAGAGATGGAACAGGGGGCGGAGAGACCCAGTACTTC.

CDR3 residues: CASSIRGVAEAFF. The DNA for the CDR3 is TGTGCCAGTAGTATCAGGGGAGTCGCTGAAGCTTTCTTT. V and J are TRBV19 and TRBJ1-1; weak D call: TRBD1 (6 bases). V shed 3 bases and J shed 6 bases, with 11 bases lying between them. CDR1 and CDR2 from the germline V gene are LNHDA and SQIVND (reference sequence). CDR3 length equals 13 residues. Filled out from reference TRBV19 and TRBJ1-1, the complete variable domain reads DGGITQSPKYLFRKEGQNVTLSCEQNLNHDAMYWYRQDPGQGLRLIYYSQIVNDFQKGDIAEGYSVSREKKESFPLTVTSAQKNPTAFYLCASSIRGVAEAFFGQGTRLTVV.

V is TRBV20-1 and J is TRBJ2-5; TRBD2 might be the D (7 bases). This CDR3 has 16 amino acids. From germline, CDR1 is DFQATT and CDR2 SNEGSKA (reference sequence). The ends were cut back, 1 base at V and 2 bases at J, with 17 bases in the middle. CDR3 in amino acids: CSARALGQRGQETQYF. CDR3 DNA sequence: TGCAGTGCTAGAGCCCTCGGACAGCGGGGACAAGAGACCCAGTACTTC.

This clonotype was observed many times. The chain carries TRBV25-1 and TRBJ1-2; D unresolved. In germline, CDR1 is MGHDK, CDR2 SYGVNS. Trimming pared 6 bases from V and 3 bases from J, leaving 11 bases between. This CDR3 contains 13 residues. The CDR3 region is CASREEGHYGYTF. The CDR3 coding sequence is TGTGCCAGCAGGGAGGAGGGCCACTATGGCTACACCTTC.

In this sample, this clonotype turned up many times. This chain uses TRBV2 with TRBJ1-2, with 7 bases matching TRBD1. CDR1 is SNHLY, CDR2 FYNNEI, per germline. Trimming took 6 bases from V and 6 from J; bases not matched to a gene: 7. The CDR3 is 13 amino acids. CDR3 nucleotides: TGTGCCAGCAGCGAGACAGGGCCTCATGGCTACACCTTC. Its translation: CASSETGPHGYTF.

This clonotype has just a few counts. This chain links TRBV7-9 with TRBJ2-1; no definite D call. The V gene's germline CDR1 is SEHNR and CDR2 FQNEAQ (reference sequence). This CDR3 has 13 amino acids. V lost 1 base to trimming and J lost 15 bases, with 16 bases between them. CDR3 loop: CASSLGWVALMFF. CDR3 DNA: TGTGCCAGCAGCTTAGGGTGGGTTGCCCTCATGTTCTTC.

This clonotype was observed many times. This sequence joins TRBV7-9 and TRBJ2-7; 10 bases are shared with TRBD1. CDR1 and CDR2 (germline): SEHNR, FQNEAQ (reference sequence). This CDR3 has 16 residues. V shed 5 bases and J 2 bases; nucleotides not matched to a gene: 9. The CDR3 DNA follows: TGTGCCAGCAGCCGACAGGGGGCCCAATTTACCTACGAGCAGTACTTC. Its translation: CASSRQGAQFTYEQYF.

This clonotype appeared many times. This chain uses TRBV20-1 with TRBJ2-3, with D maybe TRBD1 (6 bases). The ends were cut back, 0 bases at V and 5 bases at J, with 15 bases in the middle. The CDR3 spans 15 residues. Germline V gives CDR1 DFQATT, CDR2 SNEGSKA (reference sequence). Here the CDR3 reads CSARDPRQVGDTQYF. The CDR3 bases are TGCAGTGCTAGAGATCCGAGACAGGTCGGAGATACGCAGTATTTT.

The chain carries TRBV19 and TRBJ1-1; no clear D. Trimming pared 5 bases from V and 3 bases from J, leaving 10 bases between. The CDR3 loop spans 13 amino acids. CDR1 and CDR2 from the germline V gene are LNHDA and SQIVND (reference sequence). The CDR3 DNA reads TGTGCCAGTAGTGCGCAACTATACACTGAAGCTTTCTTT. This codes for CASSAQLYTEAFF.

This clonotype was observed at least ten times. The chain is built from TRBV7-9 and TRBJ1-2; 8 nucleotides match TRBD1. The CDR3 totals 15 residues. J was trimmed by 7 bases and V by 0 bases; bases with no gene match: 7. Germline-derived CDR1 and CDR2 are SEHNR and FQNEAQ (reference sequence). This CDR3 is CASSLARAGGTGYTF. Written as DNA, the CDR3 is TGTGCCAGCAGCTTAGCGCGGGCAGGGGGCACTGGCTACACCTTC.

This clonotype was counted many times. The chain has TRBV18 and TRBJ2-7; no definite D call. The CDR3 has 14 amino acids. Germline V lookup: CDR1 KGHSH, CDR2 LQKENI. The ends were cut back, 3 bases at V and 0 bases at J, with 9 bases in the middle. CDR3 residues: CASSPSGFSYEQYF. The CDR3 DNA is TGTGCCAGCTCACCTTCAGGTTTCTCCTACGAGCAGTACTTC.

The table lists this clonotype with many counts. The rearrangement uses TRBV28 and TRBJ2-1, with 7 bases fitting TRBD1. V trimming: 7 bases; J trimming: 5 bases; junction bases outside the gene matches: 2. The CDR3 is made up of 12 amino acids. Looked up from germline, CDR1 is MDHEN and CDR2 is SYDVKM. CDR3 sequence: CASTGTDNEQFF. In nucleotides, the CDR3 is TGTGCCAGCACTGGGACAGACAATGAGCAGTTCTTC.

This clonotype came up many times. The rearrangement joins TRBV12-3 or TRBV12-4 to TRBJ1-5; 8 bases fit TRBD1. The V segment lost 4 bases and the J segment 2 bases; nucleotides outside the gene matches: 4. The CDR3 totals 15 residues. The CDR3 DNA reads as TGTGCCAGCAGTTCTCAGACAGGGGGCAATCAGCCCCAGCATTTT. As protein: CASSSQTGGNQPQHF.

This sequence joins TRBV7-6 and TRBJ1-2; D is perhaps TRBD1 (6 bases). The CDR3 is 13 residues long. With 7 bases removed from V and 4 bases from J, the gap between germline ends came to 13 bases. CDR1 SGHVS and CDR2 FNYEAQ come from the germline V gene. The CDR3 DNA is TGTGCCAGCAACCAGGACAGTTTCTATGGCTACACCTTC. This gives the protein CASNQDSFYGYTF.

At least ten counts were recorded for this clonotype. The chain is built from TRBV5-5 and TRBJ2-7, with TRBD1 identical over 9 bases. V lost 2 bases, J lost 0 bases, and 3 bases stayed unmatched. In germline, CDR1 is SGHKS, CDR2 YYEKEE (reference sequence). CDR3 length: 15 amino acids. The DNA for the CDR3 is TGTGCCAGCAGCTTTCCGACAGGGGGCTCCTACGAGCAGTACTTC. It is translated as CASSFPTGGSYEQYF.

This clonotype was observed many times. The chain uses TRBV28 and TRBJ1-5; D not resolved. Germline CDR1 reads MDHEN; CDR2 reads SYDVKM. V was clipped by 6 bases and J by 3 bases, with 12 bases between them. The CDR3 contains 14 residues. DNA for the CDR3: TGTGCCAGCAGCTTCGAGGCCCCCAATCAGCCCCAGCATTTT. Protein: CASSFEAPNQPQHF. Variable domain in full (rest from reference TRBV28 and TRBJ1-5): DVKVTQSSRYLVKRTGEKVFLECVQDMDHENMFWYRQDPGLGLRLIYFSYDVKMKEKGDIPEGYSVSREKKERFSLILESASTNQTSMYLCASSFEAPNQPQHFGDGTRLSIL.